This T cell receptor beta chain was identified during a study of cytomegalovirus exposure and HLA in healthy donors (TCRdb year 2017). For the study in its entirety: According to a later analysis, one platform produced both the 110 or so validation repertoires and the roughly 650 repertoires of the first cohort. The study aimed to test whether cataloging public T cell receptors could reveal signatures of past pathogen exposure. A separate validation cohort of 100 to 150 different subjects was used in addition to the roughly 670-subject first cohort. The study combined high-throughput TCR immunosequencing, statistical association of individual TCRs with disease status, and machine learning to predict cytomegalovirus infection status. Overall results and qualifications from the work: Across donors, most TCR sequences were observed very rarely, whereas some public TCRs were present in many individuals. The classifier was reported to diagnose cytomegalovirus status with high specificity and sensitivity in both the original cohort and the validation cohort. All 120 or so repertoires were used to score co-occurrence in the validation cohort in a later analysis, because that analysis had no HLA typing for the cohort. The authors suggested that the approach could potentially be extended to other disease states and immunological phenotypes. Subsequent analysis determined that TCRs grouped into clusters in the first cohort also showed a tendency toward co-occurrence across the roughly 110 validation repertoires, and approximately 94% of cluster scores exceeded 0. The study gave a list of roughly 150 TCR beta chains associated with cytomegalovirus. In vitro tests confirmed that a few of the cytomegalovirus-associated TCR beta chains recognize cytomegalovirus antigens.

Library construction relied on the immunoSEQ multiplex PCR assay. Concerning the study's data processing: To diagnose cytomegalovirus status from the catalog of TCR beta chain sequences, a statistical classification framework was built. The table comes from immuneACCESS by way of TCRdb, which keeps in-frame sequences with V and J called. Part of the clones is missing from these tables; in studies checked, under half for an unresolved V gene and the rest for unknown reasons. V, J and clone size are taken as reported in that table, and D and trimming were inferred from the DNA itself. The sample table lists 250,000 or so clones, approximately 87% of them with a count of one. 2.5% to 3% of the sample rests with the top ten. From its cysteine to its phenylalanine, the CDR3 spans 14 amino acids. The DNA shown is the 42-base CDR3, in frame from base 1. Based on the germline V gene, the CDR1 and CDR2 sequences are KGHSH and LQKENI. V loses 8 bases, J loses 0 bases, and the germline ends lie 11 bases apart.

Comment on this clone: Its recognized antigen is unknown. No clone much larger than this one lies a single base away; base qualities are absent.

Donors formed part of the validation cohort, which comprised 120 or so subjects and was distinct from the first cohort of under 850 subjects. The V and J segments used are TRBV18 and TRBJ2-1; a tentative D match to TRBD2 spans 5 bases. The clonotype comes from a young man in good health and CMV-seronegative. What was sequenced was PBMCs. This receptor carries the CDR3 CASADSASYNEQFF. The DNA reads as follows: TGTGCCAGCGCGGACTCGGCCTCCTACAATGAGCAGTTCTTC. The variable domain in full, with residues beyond the CDR3 obtained from the reference TRBV18 and TRBJ2-1 genes, is NAGVMQNPRHLVRRRGQEARLRCSPMKGHSHVYWYRQLPEEGLKFMVYLQKENIIDESGMPKERFSAEFPKEGPSILRIQQVVRGDSAAYFCASADSASYNEQFFGPGTRLTVL.